This TCR beta chain originates from a study of T cell repertoires in cytomegalovirus infection. The overall study: A matching HLA type, together with CMV infection, was signaled by public TCR beta signatures.

Germline assignment: CDR1 MNHEY and CDR2 SVGAGI. The CDR3 extends over 13 amino acids. With 0 bases removed from V and 7 bases from J, the gap between germline ends came to 7 bases. This clonotype has only a few counts. Its antigen remains unidentified. TCRdb independently ran MiXCR on the reads; one entry per CDR3 protein. The table lists around 250,000 distinct CDR3 sequences, more than 15% of them singletons. Study conclusions and caveats: It was HLA-C-restricted CMV-specific TCR beta clonotypes that dominated the response ex vivo. Identification of carriers of CMV plus the relevant HLA was achieved through cumulative public TCR beta family frequency.

The chain has TRBV6-5 and TRBJ1-5; D call uncertain. The clonotype was recovered from a human donor in good health (CMV status not recorded). Some clones in this sample may be carry-over from other donors' samples. Sequencing input: CD8+ T cells from PBMCs. CDR3 region: CASSYSVLQPQHF. The CDR3 DNA reads as TGTGCCAGCAGTTACTCGGTTCTGCAGCCCCAGCATTTT.